This TCR beta chain was identified in a study of shared clonotypes between healthy human individuals. Trimming took off 4 bases at V and 5 bases at J, with 13 bases between the two ends. The CDR3 loop spans 14 amino acids. Germline lookup yields CDR1 ENHRY and CDR2 SYGVKD. Sequencing was performed with immunoSEQ multiplex PCR; in TCRdb, only in-frame clones are kept and a portion is missing. The sample shows over a million clones, around 76% of them seen only once. The receptor was derived from a young man in good health. V gene TRBV10-3 combines with J gene TRBJ2-3, with a weak D call TRBD2 (7 bases). The sequencing input was memory CD4+ T cells sorted from blood. The subset here: CD45RA-negative fraction. CDR3 DNA sequence: TGTGCCATCAGTGGAGGGGGGGCATTAGATACGCAGTATTTT. Protein: CAISGGGALDTQYF.